The 9 T cell receptor beta chains below come from one sample, sequenced in a study of blood T cell repertoires in COVID-19 (dated by TCRdb to 2020 to 2021). The library was made by the immunoSEQ multiplex PCR assay. As stored in TCRdb, this immuneACCESS dataset retains in-frame rearrangements with V and J assigned. A fraction of the clones does not appear; measured against another copy, unresolved V genes explain less than half of the discrepancy, and the remainder lacks a known reason. The sample contains hundreds of thousands of clones, over 75% of them found a single time. About a tenth of the sample rests with the top ten. Sequenced sample: peripheral blood. These receptor sequences come from a woman aged 70-85 years with COVID-19, enrolled during active disease.

The rearrangement links TRBV27 to TRBJ2-5; 8 nucleotides align to TRBD1. V lost 4 bases to trimming and J lost 2 bases; unmatched junction nucleotides: 6. The CDR3 is 15 residues long. Germline CDR1 is MNHEY and CDR2 is SMNVEV (reference sequence). The CDR3 region has the DNA TGTGCCAGCAGTTCGCAGGGGGCCGGGCAAGAGACCCAGTACTTC. Translation gives CASSSQGAGQETQYF.

CDR3 in DNA: TGCAGCGCCCAGACAGGGATCCTAAGGTACTTC. Its translation is CSAQTGILRYF. This rearrangement joins TRBV29-1 to TRBJ2-7; TRBD1 matches at 7 bases. Per germline, CDR1 SQVTM and CDR2 ANQGSEA. The CDR3 is 11 residues long. The V segment lost 7 bases and the J segment 12 bases; nucleotides outside the gene matches: 12.

This clone was found once. CDR3 DNA sequence: TGTGCCAGCAGCTTAGGTACAGGGACAACTAATGAAAAACTGTTTTTT. It translates to CASSLGTGTTNEKLFF. This chain connects TRBV7-6 to TRBJ1-4; possibly TRBD1 for D (6 bases). CDR3 length equals 16 residues. The germline V and J ends were trimmed by 1 base and 0 bases, with 9 bases remaining between them. In germline, CDR1 is SGHVS, CDR2 FNYEAQ.

This chain connects TRBV6-5 to TRBJ1-1; tentative D call: TRBD1 (6 bases). V was trimmed by 8 bases and J by 6 bases, leaving 16 bases between them. Per germline, CDR1 MNHEY and CDR2 SVGAGI. The CDR3 sequence is 13 residues long. CDR3 amino acids: CASHRDAASEAFF. CDR3 bases: TGTGCCAGCCACAGGGACGCCGCATCTGAAGCTTTCTTT.

The genes are TRBV19 and TRBJ1-4, with TRBD1 matching over 9 bases. The CDR3 has 15 residues. The ends lost 1 base at V and 8 bases at J; junction bases unmatched: 5. The germline V gene encodes CDR1 LNHDA and CDR2 SQIVND (reference sequence). The CDR3 nucleotides read TGTGCCAGTAGTATAGGTGGGACAGGGAACGAAAAACTGTTTTTT. This encodes CASSIGGTGNEKLFF. Based on the CDR3 plus reference TRBV19 and TRBJ1-4, the full variable domain is DGGITQSPKYLFRKEGQNVTLSCEQNLNHDAMYWYRQDPGQGLRLIYYSQIVNDFQKGDIAEGYSVSREKKESFPLTVTSAQKNPTAFYLCASSIGGTGNEKLFFGSGTQLSVL.

CDR3 sequence: CASSLTPGLEEKLFF. Written as DNA, the CDR3 is TGTGCCAGCAGCCTTACCCCAGGGCTGGAAGAAAAACTGTTTTTT. The chain carries TRBV9 and TRBJ1-4, with D possibly matching TRBD1 (5 bases). Trimming pared 4 bases from V and 8 bases from J, leaving 18 bases between. CDR1 is SGDLS, CDR2 YYNGEE, per germline. This CDR3 is built from 15 residues.

The rearrangement uses TRBV7-9 and TRBJ2-7, with 10 nucleotides matching TRBD2. Germline loops: CDR1 SEHNR, CDR2 FQNEAQ (reference sequence). V dropped 7 bases and J dropped 3; count of bases not matched to a gene: 6. This CDR3 region has 14 residues. CDR3 sequence: CASTSAGGHYEQYF. The CDR3 DNA reads TGTGCCAGCACCTCAGCGGGAGGGCACTACGAGCAGTACTTC.

This sequence joins TRBV25-1 and TRBJ1-2; D is possibly TRBD1 (5 bases). The germline V and J ends were trimmed by 6 bases and 2 bases, with 13 bases remaining between them. Germline V gene lookup returns CDR1 MGHDK and CDR2 SYGVNS. The CDR3 contains 14 residues. This CDR3 reads CASSPWGGNYGYTF. CDR3 DNA sequence: TGTGCCAGCAGCCCTTGGGGGGGGAACTATGGCTACACCTTC.

The chain joins TRBV7-9 to TRBJ1-4, with 11 bases matching TRBD1. CDR1 SEHNR and CDR2 FQNEAQ come from the germline V gene (reference sequence). CDR3 length: 16 amino acids. The ends lost 3 bases at V and 7 bases at J; junction bases unmatched: 7. The CDR3 region has the DNA TGTGCCAGCAGCTTCGGAGGACAGGGGGCGCGTGAAAAACTGTTTTTT. This translates into CASSFGGQGAREKLFF.